This T cell receptor beta chain comes out of a study of human T cells and chemical hapten exposure. Study-level points and caveats: The formation of large CDR3 similarity clusters by expanded TCRs significantly exceeded that of controls.

With respect to this clonotype: Its antigen remains unidentified.

TCRdb passed the RACE reads through MiXCR, listing each CDR3 protein once. The table records approximately 75,000 distinct CDR3 sequences, about 9% of them present only once. CDR3 length: 15 residues. V was shortened by 0 bases and J by 16 bases, with 22 bases between the two germline ends. Germline CDR1 reads MNHEY; CDR2 reads SMNVEV (reference sequence). Stated time point: patch test 2, 6 weeks after DPC sensitization. Treatment here: therapeutic diphenylcyclopropenone sensitization with weekly scalp DPC. Specimen: whole blood, collected in connection with sensitization to the hapten diphenylcyclopropenone (DPC). The TCR was taken from a woman in her 50s with alopecia areata. Some clones in this sample may be carry-over from other donors' samples. V usage is TRBV27 and J usage is TRBJ1-5; D gene ambiguous. This chain's CDR3 is CASSLSGGNNQPEHF. The DNA for the CDR3 is TGTGCCAGCAGTTTATCTGGAGGGAACAATCAGCCCGAACATTTT.